Listed below are T cell receptor beta chains from one sample, sequenced in a study of blood T cell repertoires in COVID-19. Here immunoSEQ multiplex PCR was the method, and the copy in TCRdb shows in-frame clones only, minus some. This table holds about 140,000 clones, approximately 87% found once. The specimen sequenced was PBMCs or T cells enriched from blood (not recorded which). All receptors derive from a man in his 60s who had recovered from COVID-19. Each CDR3 is given with its conserved first and last residue. The order of the fields is J gene, clone size, V gene, D gene, CDR3 protein, CDR3 DNA. A D gene is named only where the DNA matches it firmly. Some rows have no size entry. The others give once, few or many, or a class for an expanded clone.

J gene: TRBJ2-7; clone size: -; V gene: TRBV11-2; D gene: TRBD1; CDR3 protein: CASSSPGQGLYF; CDR3 DNA: TGTGCCAGCAGCTCCCCTGGACAGGGCTTGTACTTC
J gene: TRBJ1-4; clone size: -; V gene: TRBV28; D gene: TRBD1; CDR3 protein: CASSFPTGGTEKLFF; CDR3 DNA: TGTGCCAGCAGTTTCCCTACAGGGGGGACGGAAAAACTGTTTTTT
J gene: TRBJ2-7; clone size: -; V gene: TRBV28; D gene: TRBD2; CDR3 protein: CASSLVAGGYEQYF; CDR3 DNA: TGTGCCAGCAGTTTAGTCGCGGGGGGCTACGAGCAGTACTTC
J gene: TRBJ1-1; clone size: few; V gene: TRBV10-1; D gene: -; CDR3 protein: CASKYTLNTEAFF; CDR3 DNA: TGCGCCAGCAAATACACCTTGAACACTGAAGCTTTCTTT
J gene: TRBJ2-1; clone size: -; V gene: TRBV9; D gene: -; CDR3 protein: CASSVEWQYNEQFF; CDR3 DNA: TGTGCCAGCAGCGTAGAGTGGCAATACAATGAGCAGTTCTTC
J gene: TRBJ2-3; clone size: -; V gene: TRBV30; D gene: -; CDR3 protein: CAWSTTMGGRGSSQYF; CDR3 DNA: TGTGCCTGGAGTACCACGATGGGGGGGCGCGGTAGTTCGCAGTATTTT
J gene: TRBJ2-5; clone size: -; V gene: TRBV5-1; D gene: -; CDR3 protein: CASSLVPVLETQYF; CDR3 DNA: TGCGCCAGCAGCTTGGTTCCAGTCTTGGAGACCCAGTACTTC
J gene: TRBJ2-7; clone size: once; V gene: TRBV4-1; D gene: TRBD1; CDR3 protein: CASSQPGQSYEQYF; CDR3 DNA: TGCGCCAGCAGCCAACCGGGACAGTCCTACGAGCAGTACTTC
J gene: TRBJ2-5; clone size: -; V gene: TRBV5-1; D gene: -; CDR3 protein: CASSLSDSQETQYF; CDR3 DNA: TGCGCCAGCAGCTTGTCCGACAGCCAAGAGACCCAGTACTTC
J gene: TRBJ1-5; clone size: -; V gene: TRBV19; D gene: -; CDR3 protein: CASSIGVAALYQPQHF; CDR3 DNA: TGTGCCAGTAGTATAGGGGTCGCGGCATTATATCAGCCCCAGCATTTT
J gene: TRBJ2-1; clone size: -; V gene: TRBV6-5; D gene: -; CDR3 protein: CASSLGQGTHNEQFF; CDR3 DNA: TGTGCCAGCAGCCTGGGGCAGGGGACCCACAATGAGCAGTTCTTC
J gene: TRBJ1-3; clone size: -; V gene: TRBV5-1; D gene: -; CDR3 protein: CASSASGVSGNTIYF; CDR3 DNA: TGCGCCAGCAGCGCGTCGGGAGTCTCTGGAAACACCATATATTTT
J gene: TRBJ2-2; clone size: few; V gene: TRBV7-3; D gene: TRBD2; CDR3 protein: CASSLLAAANTGELFF; CDR3 DNA: TGTGCCAGCAGCTTACTAGCGGCGGCGAACACCGGGGAGCTGTTTTTT
J gene: TRBJ2-7; clone size: -; V gene: TRBV9; D gene: TRBD2; CDR3 protein: CASSGSGRSSEQYF; CDR3 DNA: TGTGCCAGCAGCGGAAGCGGGAGAAGCTCCGAGCAGTACTTC
J gene: TRBJ2-7; clone size: -; V gene: TRBV27; D gene: TRBD2; CDR3 protein: CASSLRPGLDSYEQYF; CDR3 DNA: TGTGCCAGCAGTTTACGCCCGGGACTAGACTCCTACGAGCAGTACTTC
J gene: TRBJ2-1; clone size: -; V gene: TRBV15; D gene: -; CDR3 protein: CATSRDRLWKFF; CDR3 DNA: TGTGCCACCAGCAGAGATCGACTGTGGAAGTTCTTC
J gene: TRBJ1-5; clone size: -; V gene: TRBV6-5; D gene: -; CDR3 protein: CASRGGNQPQHF; CDR3 DNA: TGTGCCAGCAGGGGGGGGAATCAGCCCCAGCATTTT
J gene: TRBJ1-2; clone size: -; V gene: TRBV28; D gene: TRBD1; CDR3 protein: CASSISYRDRAGYTF; CDR3 DNA: TGTGCCAGCAGTATCTCATACCGGGACAGGGCGGGCTACACCTTC
J gene: TRBJ1-5; clone size: -; V gene: TRBV3-1/TRBV3-2; D gene: -; CDR3 protein: CASSPTRASNQPQHF; CDR3 DNA: TGTGCCAGCAGTCCTACCAGGGCCAGCAATCAGCCCCAGCATTTT
J gene: TRBJ1-2; clone size: -; V gene: TRBV3-1/TRBV3-2; D gene: -; CDR3 protein: CASSQAPYGYTF; CDR3 DNA: TGTGCCAGCAGCCAGGCCCCGTATGGCTACACCTTC
J gene: TRBJ2-3; clone size: -; V gene: TRBV5-1; D gene: -; CDR3 protein: CASSLIGGGETDTQYF; CDR3 DNA: TGCGCCAGCAGCTTGATAGGGGGTGGGGAGACAGATACGCAGTATTTT
J gene: TRBJ2-4; clone size: -; V gene: TRBV7-9; D gene: TRBD2; CDR3 protein: CASSLGTSGAGDIQYF; CDR3 DNA: TGTGCCAGCAGCTTAGGGACTAGCGGGGCGGGGGACATTCAGTACTTC
J gene: TRBJ2-3; clone size: -; V gene: TRBV15; D gene: -; CDR3 protein: CATSSEQPPDTQYF; CDR3 DNA: TGTGCCACCAGCAGCGAACAGCCCCCGGATACGCAGTATTTT
J gene: TRBJ1-4; clone size: -; V gene: TRBV5-1; D gene: TRBD1; CDR3 protein: CASSPTGTGDEKLFF; CDR3 DNA: TGCGCCAGCAGCCCGACCGGGACAGGGGATGAAAAACTGTTTTTT
J gene: TRBJ1-4; clone size: -; V gene: TRBV5-1; D gene: TRBD1; CDR3 protein: CASRKSTGVYEKLFF; CDR3 DNA: TGCGCCAGCAGGAAATCGACAGGGGTTTACGAAAAACTGTTTTTT
J gene: TRBJ2-1; clone size: -; V gene: TRBV29-1; D gene: -; CDR3 protein: CSVSPDEQFF; CDR3 DNA: TGCAGCGTTTCCCCCGATGAGCAGTTCTTC
J gene: TRBJ2-1; clone size: few; V gene: TRBV7-6; D gene: TRBD2; CDR3 protein: CASSLVAGLNNEQFF; CDR3 DNA: TGTGCCAGCAGCTTAGTAGCGGGACTAAACAATGAGCAGTTCTTC
J gene: TRBJ2-7; clone size: -; V gene: TRBV5-4; D gene: -; CDR3 protein: CASSSDTYEQYF; CDR3 DNA: TGTGCCAGCAGCTCGGACACCTACGAGCAGTACTTC
J gene: TRBJ1-6; clone size: -; V gene: TRBV11-2; D gene: TRBD1; CDR3 protein: CASSRTGLSPLHF; CDR3 DNA: TGTGCCAGCAGCAGGACAGGGTTGTCACCCCTCCACTTT
J gene: TRBJ2-5; clone size: -; V gene: TRBV4-2; D gene: TRBD1; CDR3 protein: CASSQASQGALETQYF; CDR3 DNA: TGTGCCAGCAGCCAAGCATCCCAGGGGGCATTGGAGACCCAGTACTTC
J gene: TRBJ2-7; clone size: once; V gene: TRBV27; D gene: -; CDR3 protein: CASSSGYEQYF; CDR3 DNA: TGTGCCAGCAGTTCCGGGTACGAGCAGTACTTC
J gene: TRBJ1-2; clone size: -; V gene: TRBV6-5; D gene: TRBD1; CDR3 protein: CASSPDRVDGYTF; CDR3 DNA: TGTGCCAGCAGTCCTGACAGGGTGGACGGCTACACCTTC
J gene: TRBJ2-3; clone size: -; V gene: TRBV6-1; D gene: TRBD1; CDR3 protein: CASSVTGQGARDTQYF; CDR3 DNA: TGTGCCAGCAGTGTAACGGGACAGGGGGCGCGAGATACGCAGTATTTT
J gene: TRBJ2-7; clone size: -; V gene: TRBV3-1/TRBV3-2; D gene: -; CDR3 protein: CASSQDASSPYEQYF; CDR3 DNA: TGTGCCAGCAGCCAAGATGCTAGCAGCCCCTACGAGCAGTACTTC
J gene: TRBJ2-1; clone size: -; V gene: TRBV4-2; D gene: TRBD2; CDR3 protein: CASGHEPGLGSYNEQFF; CDR3 DNA: TGTGCCAGCGGACATGAACCGGGACTAGGGTCTTACAATGAGCAGTTCTTC
J gene: TRBJ2-3; clone size: -; V gene: TRBV11-2; D gene: TRBD1; CDR3 protein: CASSAVQGSGDTQYF; CDR3 DNA: TGTGCCAGCAGCGCGGTACAGGGGAGCGGAGATACGCAGTATTTT
J gene: TRBJ2-7; clone size: -; V gene: TRBV28; D gene: -; CDR3 protein: CASSNGAETYEQYF; CDR3 DNA: TGTGCCAGCAGCAATGGGGCGGAAACCTACGAGCAGTACTTC
J gene: TRBJ1-5; clone size: -; V gene: TRBV4-2; D gene: -; CDR3 protein: CASSREQNSNQPQHF; CDR3 DNA: TGTGCCAGCAGCCGAGAACAGAATAGCAATCAGCCCCAGCATTTT
J gene: TRBJ1-2; clone size: -; V gene: TRBV5-5; D gene: TRBD1; CDR3 protein: CASNLGQLLYGYTF; CDR3 DNA: TGTGCCAGCAACCTGGGACAGCTCCTCTATGGCTACACCTTC
J gene: TRBJ1-5; clone size: -; V gene: TRBV30; D gene: TRBD1; CDR3 protein: CAWGGTGGQPQHF; CDR3 DNA: TGTGCCTGGGGAGGGACAGGGGGTCAGCCCCAGCATTTT
J gene: TRBJ1-1; clone size: -; V gene: TRBV5-1; D gene: -; CDR3 protein: CASSLLGVQNTEAFF; CDR3 DNA: TGCGCCAGCAGCTTGTTGGGCGTTCAGAACACTGAAGCTTTCTTT
J gene: TRBJ1-1; clone size: -; V gene: TRBV6-4; D gene: -; CDR3 protein: CASRNGAGGAPTLF; CDR3 DNA: TGTGCCAGCAGGAATGGTGCTGGGGGGGCACCGACTCTCTTT
J gene: TRBJ2-7; clone size: -; V gene: TRBV2; D gene: TRBD1; CDR3 protein: CASSEAPGQGDEQYF; CDR3 DNA: TGTGCCAGCAGTGAAGCACCCGGACAGGGCGACGAGCAGTACTTC
J gene: TRBJ1-1; clone size: -; V gene: TRBV2; D gene: -; CDR3 protein: CASPPGSNTEAFF; CDR3 DNA: TGTGCCAGCCCGCCGGGGTCGAACACTGAAGCTTTCTTT
J gene: TRBJ2-7; clone size: few; V gene: TRBV2; D gene: TRBD2; CDR3 protein: CASSLGLLAGVWEQYF; CDR3 DNA: TGTGCCAGCAGCCTCGGCCTCCTGGCGGGAGTGTGGGAGCAGTACTTC
J gene: TRBJ2-1; clone size: -; V gene: TRBV6-5; D gene: TRBD2; CDR3 protein: CASSRSGSFNNEQFF; CDR3 DNA: TGTGCCAGCAGTAGAAGCGGGAGTTTTAACAATGAGCAGTTCTTC
J gene: TRBJ2-4; clone size: -; V gene: TRBV7-9; D gene: TRBD1; CDR3 protein: CASSLTLTGGAVKNIQYF; CDR3 DNA: TGTGCCAGCAGCTTAACCTTGACAGGGGGCGCTGTCAAAAACATTCAGTACTTC
J gene: TRBJ2-5; clone size: -; V gene: TRBV7-8; D gene: TRBD2; CDR3 protein: CASSWQTRAGAPETQYF; CDR3 DNA: TGTGCCAGCAGCTGGCAGACTAGAGCGGGAGCCCCAGAGACCCAGTACTTC
J gene: TRBJ1-4; clone size: -; V gene: TRBV7-9; D gene: -; CDR3 protein: CASVSSVTDKKGKLFF; CDR3 DNA: TGTGCCAGCGTATCTTCAGTGACGGACAAAAAGGGAAAACTGTTTTTT
J gene: TRBJ2-6; clone size: medium-sized; V gene: TRBV19; D gene: -; CDR3 protein: CASSTEHSGANVLTF; CDR3 DNA: TGTGCCAGTAGTACAGAACACTCTGGGGCCAACGTCCTGACTTTC
J gene: TRBJ1-6; clone size: -; V gene: TRBV19; D gene: TRBD1; CDR3 protein: CASNDRGNSPLHF; CDR3 DNA: TGTGCCAGTAACGACAGGGGAAATTCACCCCTCCACTTT
J gene: TRBJ1-1; clone size: once; V gene: TRBV28; D gene: -; CDR3 protein: CASSFNYGTEAFF; CDR3 DNA: TGTGCCAGCAGTTTTAACTACGGCACTGAAGCTTTCTTT
J gene: TRBJ2-1; clone size: few; V gene: TRBV28; D gene: -; CDR3 protein: CASSSPVRHNEQFF; CDR3 DNA: TGTGCCAGCAGTTCCCCGGTGAGGCACAATGAGCAGTTCTTC
J gene: TRBJ2-5; clone size: -; V gene: TRBV18; D gene: TRBD2; CDR3 protein: CASSLSTGGIGTQYF; CDR3 DNA: TGTGCCAGCTCACTCTCTACGGGGGGAATCGGGACCCAGTACTTC
J gene: TRBJ2-2; clone size: -; V gene: TRBV11-3; D gene: TRBD1; CDR3 protein: CASSLSSTGWTGELFF; CDR3 DNA: TGTGCCAGCAGCTTATCTTCGACAGGGTGGACCGGGGAGCTGTTTTTT
J gene: TRBJ2-1; clone size: -; V gene: TRBV6-5; D gene: -; CDR3 protein: CASTPGGERNEQFF; CDR3 DNA: TGTGCCAGCACCCCAGGAGGGGAGCGGAATGAGCAGTTCTTC
J gene: TRBJ1-1; clone size: few; V gene: TRBV5-1; D gene: TRBD1; CDR3 protein: CASSRGTGEGAFF; CDR3 DNA: TGCGCCAGCAGCCGGGGGACAGGGGAAGGCGCTTTCTTT